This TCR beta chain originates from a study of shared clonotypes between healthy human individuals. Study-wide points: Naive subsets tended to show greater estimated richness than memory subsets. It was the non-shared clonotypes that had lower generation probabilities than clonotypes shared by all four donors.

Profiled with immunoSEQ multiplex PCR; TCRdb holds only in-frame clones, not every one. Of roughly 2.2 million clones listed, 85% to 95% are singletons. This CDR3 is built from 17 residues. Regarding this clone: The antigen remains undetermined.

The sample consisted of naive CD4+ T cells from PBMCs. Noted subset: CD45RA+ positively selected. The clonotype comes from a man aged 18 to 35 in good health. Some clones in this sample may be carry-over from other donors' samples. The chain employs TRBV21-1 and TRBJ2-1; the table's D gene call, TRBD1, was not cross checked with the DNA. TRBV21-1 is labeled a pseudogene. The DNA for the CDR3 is TGTGCCAGCAGCAAAGTACGGCAGGGGGCGAACTACAATGAGCAGTTCTTC. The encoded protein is CASSKVRQGANYNEQFF.